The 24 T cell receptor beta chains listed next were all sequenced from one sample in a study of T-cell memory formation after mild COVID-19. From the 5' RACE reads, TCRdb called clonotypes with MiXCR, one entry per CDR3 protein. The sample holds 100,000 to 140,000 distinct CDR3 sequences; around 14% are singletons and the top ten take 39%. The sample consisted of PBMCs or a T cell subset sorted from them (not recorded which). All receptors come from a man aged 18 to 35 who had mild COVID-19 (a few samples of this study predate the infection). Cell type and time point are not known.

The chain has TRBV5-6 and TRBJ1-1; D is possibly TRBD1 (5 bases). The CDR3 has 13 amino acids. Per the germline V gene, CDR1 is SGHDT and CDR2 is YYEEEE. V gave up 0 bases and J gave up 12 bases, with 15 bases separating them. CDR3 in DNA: TGTGCCAGCAGCTTGGCCGTCAGGGTAGGATCTTTCTTT. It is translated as CASSLAVRVGSFF.

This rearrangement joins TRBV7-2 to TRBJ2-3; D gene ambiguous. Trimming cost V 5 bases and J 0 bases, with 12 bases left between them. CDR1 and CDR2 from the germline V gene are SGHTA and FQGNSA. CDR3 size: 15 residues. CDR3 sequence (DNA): TGTGCCAGCAGCAGCCTTACTTCTAGCACAGATACGCAGTATTTT. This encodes CASSSLTSSTDTQYF. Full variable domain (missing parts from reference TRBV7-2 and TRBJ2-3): GAGVSQSPSNKVTEKGKDVELRCDPISGHTALYWYRQSLGQGLEFLIYFQGNSAPDKSGLPSDRFSAERTGGSVSTLTIQRTQQEDSAVYLCASSSLTSSTDTQYFGPGTRLTVL.

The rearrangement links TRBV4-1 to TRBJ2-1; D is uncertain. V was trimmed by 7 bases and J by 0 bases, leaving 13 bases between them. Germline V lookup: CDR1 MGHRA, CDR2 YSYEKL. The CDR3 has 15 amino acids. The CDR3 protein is CASKGGSSSYNEQFF. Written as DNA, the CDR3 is TGCGCCAGCAAGGGCGGCTCGAGCTCCTACAATGAGCAGTTCTTC.

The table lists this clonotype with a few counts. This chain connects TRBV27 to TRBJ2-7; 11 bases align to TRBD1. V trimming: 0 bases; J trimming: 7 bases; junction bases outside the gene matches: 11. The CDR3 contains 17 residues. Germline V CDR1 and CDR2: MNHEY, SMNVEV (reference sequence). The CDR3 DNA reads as TGTGCCAGCAGTTTATCGAGCGTCTGGACAGGGGGCGGGGAGCAGTACTTC. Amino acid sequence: CASSLSSVWTGGGEQYF.

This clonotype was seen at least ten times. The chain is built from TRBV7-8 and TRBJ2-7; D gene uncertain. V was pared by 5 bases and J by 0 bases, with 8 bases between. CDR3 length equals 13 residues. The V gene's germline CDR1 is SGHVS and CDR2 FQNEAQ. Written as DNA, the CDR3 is TGTGCCAGCAGCCCTAGGAGCTCCTACGAGCAGTACGTC. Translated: CASSPRSSYEQYV.

CDR3 sequence reads: CASSPTRQGLNEQYF. The CDR3 DNA reads TGCGCCAGCAGCCCGACAAGACAGGGGCTCAACGAGCAGTACTTC. This chain links TRBV4-1 with TRBJ2-7; 8 bases are shared with TRBD1. The CDR3 covers 15 residues. Germline CDR1 is MGHRA and CDR2 is YSYEKL. V trimming: 4 bases; J trimming: 5 bases; junction bases outside the gene matches: 10.

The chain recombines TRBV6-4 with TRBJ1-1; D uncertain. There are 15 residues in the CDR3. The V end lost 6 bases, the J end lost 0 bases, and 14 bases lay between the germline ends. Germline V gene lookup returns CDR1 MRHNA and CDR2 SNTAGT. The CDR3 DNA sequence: TGTGCCAGCAGCCCCAAGGCAGGAATGAACACTGAAGCTTTCTTT. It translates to CASSPKAGMNTEAFF.

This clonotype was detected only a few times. The CDR3 sequence: CASSLAVASTYNEQFF. CDR3 bases: TGTGCCAGCAGCTTAGCCGTTGCCAGCACTTACAATGAGCAGTTCTTC. The chain combines TRBV7-6 with TRBJ2-1; no clear D. V shed 0 bases and J shed 4 bases, with 13 bases lying between them. This CDR3 spans 16 amino acids. CDR1 and CDR2 from the germline V gene are SGHVS and FNYEAQ.

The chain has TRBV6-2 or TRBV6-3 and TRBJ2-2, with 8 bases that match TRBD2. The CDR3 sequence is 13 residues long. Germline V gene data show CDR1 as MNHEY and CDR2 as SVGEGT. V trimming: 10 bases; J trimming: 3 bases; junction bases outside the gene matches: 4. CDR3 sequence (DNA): TGTGCCATAGCGGGGCTCTACACCGGGGAGCTGTTTTTT. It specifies CAIAGLYTGELFF.

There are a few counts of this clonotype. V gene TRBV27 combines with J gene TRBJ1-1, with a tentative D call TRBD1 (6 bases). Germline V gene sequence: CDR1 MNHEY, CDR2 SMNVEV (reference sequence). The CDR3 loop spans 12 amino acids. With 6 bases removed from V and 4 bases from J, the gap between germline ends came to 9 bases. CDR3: CASRTGTTEAFF. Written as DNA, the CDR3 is TGTGCCAGCAGAACAGGGACCACTGAAGCTTTCTTT.

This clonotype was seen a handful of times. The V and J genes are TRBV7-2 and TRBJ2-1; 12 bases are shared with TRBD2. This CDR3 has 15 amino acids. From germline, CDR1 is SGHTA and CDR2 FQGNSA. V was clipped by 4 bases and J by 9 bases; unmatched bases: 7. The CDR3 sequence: CASSYLAGGLGEQFF. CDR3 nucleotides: TGTGCCAGCAGCTACCTAGCGGGGGGGCTTGGTGAGCAGTTCTTC.

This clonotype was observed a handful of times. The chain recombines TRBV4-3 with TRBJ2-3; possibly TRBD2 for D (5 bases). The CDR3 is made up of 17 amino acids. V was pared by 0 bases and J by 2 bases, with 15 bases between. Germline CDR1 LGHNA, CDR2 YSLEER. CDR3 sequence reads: CASSQDLGKGVTDTQYF. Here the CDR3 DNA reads TGCGCCAGCAGCCAAGATCTTGGGAAGGGAGTCACAGATACGCAGTATTTT.

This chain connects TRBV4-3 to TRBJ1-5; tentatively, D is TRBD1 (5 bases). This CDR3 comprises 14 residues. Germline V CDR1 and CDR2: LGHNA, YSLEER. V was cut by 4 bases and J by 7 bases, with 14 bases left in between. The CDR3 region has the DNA TGCGCCAGCAGCCCAGGAGGGGTCGGACAGCCCCAGCATTTT. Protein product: CASSPGGVGQPQHF.

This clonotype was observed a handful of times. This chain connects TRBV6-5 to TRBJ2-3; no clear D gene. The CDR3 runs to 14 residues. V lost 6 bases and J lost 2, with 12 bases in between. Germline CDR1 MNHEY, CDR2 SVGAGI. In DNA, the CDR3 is TGTGCCAGCAGCCCAGGCGGATTCACAGATACGCAGTATTTT. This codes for CASSPGGFTDTQYF.

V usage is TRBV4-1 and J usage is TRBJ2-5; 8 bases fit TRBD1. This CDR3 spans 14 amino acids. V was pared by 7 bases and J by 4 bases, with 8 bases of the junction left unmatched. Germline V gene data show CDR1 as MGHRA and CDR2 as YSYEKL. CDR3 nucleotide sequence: TGCGCCAGCAAGGGGCAGGGGGCCCGAGAGACCCAGTACTTC. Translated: CASKGQGARETQYF.

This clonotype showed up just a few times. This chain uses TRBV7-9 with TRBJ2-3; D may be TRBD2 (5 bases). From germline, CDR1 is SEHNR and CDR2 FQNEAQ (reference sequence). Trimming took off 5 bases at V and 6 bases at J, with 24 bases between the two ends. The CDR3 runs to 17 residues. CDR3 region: CASSPPRLWRTKDTQYF. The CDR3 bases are TGTGCCAGCAGCCCGCCCAGGCTGTGGAGGACCAAGGATACGCAGTATTTT.

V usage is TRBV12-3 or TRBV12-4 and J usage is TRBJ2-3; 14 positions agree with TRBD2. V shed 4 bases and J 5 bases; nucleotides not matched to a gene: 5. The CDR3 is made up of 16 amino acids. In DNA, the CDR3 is TGTGCCAGCAGTTCCCGACTAGCGGGGGGGAAAGATACGCAGTATTTT. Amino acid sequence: CASSSRLAGGKDTQYF.

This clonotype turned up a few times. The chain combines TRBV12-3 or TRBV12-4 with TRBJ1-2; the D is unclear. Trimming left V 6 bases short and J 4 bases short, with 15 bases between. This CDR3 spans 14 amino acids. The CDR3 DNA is TGTGCCAGCAGGCAGTTAGGGTTCGGCTATGGCTACACCTTC. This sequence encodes CASRQLGFGYGYTF.

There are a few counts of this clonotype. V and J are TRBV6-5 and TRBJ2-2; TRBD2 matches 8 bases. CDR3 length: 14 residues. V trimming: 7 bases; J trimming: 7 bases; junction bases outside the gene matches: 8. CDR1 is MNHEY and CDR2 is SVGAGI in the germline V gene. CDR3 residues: CASIPGLEVGELFF. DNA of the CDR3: TGTGCCAGCATTCCGGGACTAGAGGTCGGGGAGCTGTTTTTT.

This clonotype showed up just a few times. The CDR3 loop is CASRGDRAGANVLTF. In DNA form, the CDR3 reads TGTGCCAGCAGGGGGGACAGGGCCGGGGCCAACGTCCTGACTTTC. This chain joins TRBV12-3 or TRBV12-4 and TRBJ2-6; 9 nucleotides line up with TRBD1. The CDR3 consists of 15 residues. With V trimmed by 6 bases and J by 4 bases, 4 bases remained unmatched.

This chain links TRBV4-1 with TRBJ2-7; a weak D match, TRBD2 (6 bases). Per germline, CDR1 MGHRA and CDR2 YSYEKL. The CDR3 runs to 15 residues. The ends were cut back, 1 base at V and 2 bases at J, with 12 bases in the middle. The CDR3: CASSQGVAEAYEQYF. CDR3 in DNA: TGCGCCAGCAGCCAAGGGGTAGCGGAAGCCTACGAGCAGTACTTC.

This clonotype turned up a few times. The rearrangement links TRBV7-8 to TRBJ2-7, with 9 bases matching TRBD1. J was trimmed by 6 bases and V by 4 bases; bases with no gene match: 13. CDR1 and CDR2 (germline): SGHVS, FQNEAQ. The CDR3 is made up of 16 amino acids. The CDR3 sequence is CASSSGTGSLIREQYF. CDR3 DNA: TGTGCCAGCAGCTCCGGGACAGGGTCCCTCATACGCGAGCAGTACTTC. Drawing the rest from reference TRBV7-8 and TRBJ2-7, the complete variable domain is GAGVSQSPRYKVAKRGQDVALRCDPISGHVSLFWYQQALGQGPEFLTYFQNEAQLDKSGLPSDRFFAERPEGSVSTLKIQRTQQEDSAVYLCASSSGTGSLIREQYFGPGTRLTVT.

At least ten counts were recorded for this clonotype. As DNA, the CDR3 is TGCGCCAGCAGCCAAGACAGGGGGCGTAACACCGGGGAGCTGTTTTTT. As protein: CASSQDRGRNTGELFF. V gene TRBV4-3 combines with J gene TRBJ2-2, with 8 bases identical to TRBD1. Germline trimming cut 0 bases from V and 2 bases from J; bases unmatched to any gene: 2. The CDR3 consists of 16 residues. In germline, CDR1 is LGHNA, CDR2 YSLEER.

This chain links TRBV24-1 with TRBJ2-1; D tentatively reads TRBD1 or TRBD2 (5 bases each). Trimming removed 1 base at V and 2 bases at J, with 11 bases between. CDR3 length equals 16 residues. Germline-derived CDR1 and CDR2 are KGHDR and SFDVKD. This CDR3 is CATSDLRGDPYNEQFF. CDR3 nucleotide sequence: TGTGCCACCAGTGATTTACGTGGGGACCCCTACAATGAGCAGTTCTTC.